The entry below describes one T cell receptor (beta chain). Its antigen is unknown. Data came from immunoSEQ multiplex PCR; TCRdb stores just in-frame clones and leaves some out. The data show 57,000 or so clones, with 91% seen just once and 2% to 2.5% held by the top ten. This entry comes from a study of cytomegalovirus exposure and HLA in healthy donors. Overall study findings and caveats: It was 150 to 200 TCR beta chains that were listed as cytomegalovirus-associated.

The sequence derives from a woman in her 30s in good health and CMV-seronegative. Specimen: PBMCs.

CDR3 protein: CASSQGKLGHEQFF. CDR3 in DNA: TGCGCCAGCAGTCAAGGCAAACTAGGACATGAGCAGTTCTTC. The chain uses TRBV23-1 and TRBJ2-1; weak D call: TRBD2 (5 bases). TRBV23-1 belongs to the ORF category, with a function that is uncertain. The CDR3 runs to 14 residues. V lost 2 bases and J lost 8, with 13 bases in between.